The 15 T cell receptor beta chains below come from one sample, sequenced in a study of blood T cell repertoires in COVID-19 (dated by TCRdb to the early 2020s). The library was prepared using the immunoSEQ multiplex PCR assay. Here the immuneACCESS table is served through TCRdb, limited to in-frame sequences with V and J called. Missing clones are a known gap in these copies; in checked studies unresolved V genes cover under half, and the rest lacks a known reason. For this sample there are around 55,000 clones; about 90% appear just once. The ten largest clones represent roughly 8.4% of the sample. The sequencing sample was made of peripheral blood. The receptors originated from a man aged 60-69 years with active COVID-19.

The gene calls are TRBV11-2 and TRBJ2-7; 8 bases map to TRBD2. The CDR3 is 14 residues long. Trimming at V came to 5 bases and at J to 1 base, leaving 4 bases not matched to a gene. Germline lookup yields CDR1 SGHAT and CDR2 FQNNGV. This CDR3 reads CASSPGLASYEQYF. The CDR3 nucleotides read TGTGCCAGCAGCCCCGGACTAGCTTCCTACGAGCAGTACTTC.

The J gene is TRBJ2-3, the V gene TRBV28; 12 bases are shared with TRBD2. The junction had 6 bases not matched to a gene; V was cut back by 6 bases and J by 5 bases. Per the germline V gene, CDR1 is MDHEN and CDR2 is SYDVKM. The CDR3 is made up of 15 amino acids. This CDR3 is CASSSSGGAQDTQYF. CDR3 nucleotides: TGTGCCAGCAGCTCTAGCGGGGGGGCCCAAGATACGCAGTATTTT.

This clone was found once. V gene TRBV5-1 combines with J gene TRBJ1-3; D unclear. Trimming left V 4 bases short and J 3 bases short, with 8 bases between. Per germline, CDR1 SGHRS and CDR2 YFSETQ. This CDR3 is 13 amino acids long. The CDR3 protein is CASSRRGGNTIYF. The CDR3 DNA is TGCGCCAGCAGCAGGAGAGGTGGAAACACCATATATTTT.

The chain recombines TRBV19 with TRBJ1-6, with 7 bases fitting TRBD1. CDR3 length equals 15 residues. Germline V gives CDR1 LNHDA, CDR2 SQIVND (reference sequence). V trimming: 5 bases; J trimming: 7 bases; junction bases outside the gene matches: 8. The CDR3 sequence is CASSPPGQPNSPLHF. CDR3 bases: TGTGCCAGTAGTCCTCCGGGACAGCCAAATTCACCCCTCCACTTT. The full variable domain, in which reference TRBV19 and TRBJ1-6 provide the parts outside the CDR3, is DGGITQSPKYLFRKEGQNVTLSCEQNLNHDAMYWYRQDPGQGLRLIYYSQIVNDFQKGDIAEGYSVSREKKESFPLTVTSAQKNPTAFYLCASSPPGQPNSPLHFGNGTRLTVT.

Of note for this clone: One end of the junction does not line up with germline, which may come from a read error. This rearrangement joins TRBV9 to TRBJ2-7; D perhaps matches TRBD1 (6 bases). CDR1 is SGDLS and CDR2 is YYNGEE in the germline V gene. There are 11 residues in the CDR3. The CDR3, as DNA: TGTGCCAGCAGCCGAGGGGGACCATTGCTCTTC. Residues: CASSRGGPLLF.

The chain recombines TRBV11-2 with TRBJ2-5; TRBD1 is a possible D gene (5 bases). The CDR3 sequence is 15 residues long. Germline assignment: CDR1 SGHAT and CDR2 FQNNGV. V shed 2 bases and J shed 7 bases, with 17 bases lying between them. The CDR3 DNA reads TGTGCCAGCAGCTTACCCTGGGCAGGGCAGGCGACCCAGTACTTC. Translating it yields CASSLPWAGQATQYF.

The CDR3, as DNA: TGTGCCAGCAGCCCAGGGATCCCCTCTGGAAACACCATATATTTT. Amino acids: CASSPGIPSGNTIYF. This sequence joins TRBV7-3 and TRBJ1-3, with D maybe TRBD1 (5 bases). This CDR3 region has 15 residues. CDR1 and CDR2 (germline): SGHTA, FQGTGA. The V end was cut by 5 bases, the J end by 0 bases, with 11 bases between.

The chain employs TRBV3-1 (or the pseudogene TRBV3-2) and TRBJ2-3; 9 bases fit TRBD2. Trimming cost V 4 bases and J 5 bases; bases outside gene matches: 7. This CDR3 has 15 residues. Germline V CDR1 and CDR2: LGHDT, YNNKEL (reference sequence). This CDR3 reads CASSPASGIGDTQYF. In nucleotides, the CDR3 is TGTGCCAGCAGCCCCGCTAGCGGGATAGGAGATACGCAGTATTTT.

A few counts support this clone. This chain joins TRBV7-2 and TRBJ1-5, with unresolved D. CDR1 is SGHTA and CDR2 is FQGNSA in the germline V gene. The ends were cut back, 2 bases at V and 5 bases at J, with 10 bases in the middle. This CDR3 has 14 residues. The CDR3 DNA sequence: TGTGCCAGCAGCTTACTAACCCTCGATCAGCCCCAGCATTTT. The encoded protein is CASSLLTLDQPQHF.

This chain uses TRBV19 with TRBJ1-4; 11 bases align to TRBD1. After removal of 3 bases from V and 8 bases from J, the junction contained 5 bases not matched to a gene. Per the germline V gene, CDR1 is LNHDA and CDR2 is SQIVND (reference sequence). CDR3 length: 15 residues. For the CDR3, the DNA is TGTGCCAGTAGTATGGGACAGGGGGGCCAAGAAAAACTGTTTTTT. This translates into CASSMGQGGQEKLFF.

The V and J genes are TRBV19 and TRBJ2-3, with D maybe TRBD2 (6 bases). V lost 0 bases and J 2 bases, leaving 12 bases between the germline ends. This CDR3 spans 16 amino acids. Germline CDR1 reads LNHDA; CDR2 reads SQIVND (reference sequence). The CDR3 region has the DNA TGTGCCAGTAGTATAGAACTAGCTGATCACACAGATACGCAGTATTTT. This translates into CASSIELADHTDTQYF.

On this clone itself: A read error may produce the germline difference seen at one junction end. The V and J genes are TRBV28 and TRBJ2-7, with D possibly matching TRBD2 (5 bases). The germline CDR1 and CDR2 sequences are MDHEN and SYDVKM. The CDR3 consists of 11 residues. The CDR3 reads CASSLGLLTSF. The CDR3 nucleotides are TGTGCCAGCAGCTTAGGACTCTTAACGTCCTTC.

CDR3 region: CASRGGREETQYF. CDR3 nucleotide sequence: TGCGCCAGCAGGGGGGGACGGGAAGAGACCCAGTACTTC. The J gene is TRBJ2-5, the V gene TRBV5-1, with D perhaps matching TRBD2 (6 bases). The germline V gene encodes CDR1 SGHRS and CDR2 YFSETQ. The V end was cut by 5 bases, the J end by 3 bases, with 11 bases between. This CDR3 has 13 amino acids.

The rearrangement links TRBV6-4 to TRBJ2-3; 10 bases align to TRBD2. V was pared by 6 bases and J by 4 bases, with 7 bases of the junction left unmatched. CDR1 and CDR2 (germline): MRHNA, SNTAGT. This CDR3 has 15 residues. DNA of the CDR3: TGTGCCAGCAGCCTAGGGACTAGCGATTCAGATACGCAGTATTTT. Residues: CASSLGTSDSDTQYF.

The chain uses TRBV5-1 and TRBJ2-1; TRBD1 agrees at 7 bases. The CDR3 is 15 amino acids. Germline V gene lookup returns CDR1 SGHRS and CDR2 YFSETQ. Trimming at V came to 4 bases and at J to 6 bases, leaving 10 bases not matched to a gene. The CDR3 loop reads CASSLLTTGRNEQFF. In DNA, the CDR3 is TGCGCCAGCAGCCTTCTAACGACAGGGCGCAATGAGCAGTTCTTC.